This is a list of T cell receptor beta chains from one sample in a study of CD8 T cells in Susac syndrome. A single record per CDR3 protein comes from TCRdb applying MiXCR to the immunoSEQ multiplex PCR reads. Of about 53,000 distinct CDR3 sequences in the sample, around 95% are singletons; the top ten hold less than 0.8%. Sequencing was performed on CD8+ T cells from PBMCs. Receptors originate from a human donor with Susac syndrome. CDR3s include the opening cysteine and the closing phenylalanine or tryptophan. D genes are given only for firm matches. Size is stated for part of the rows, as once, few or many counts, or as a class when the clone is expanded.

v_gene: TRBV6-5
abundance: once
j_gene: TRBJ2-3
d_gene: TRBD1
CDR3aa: CASSSGQGATDTQYF
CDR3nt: TGTGCCAGCAGTTCGGGACAGGGGGCCACAGATACGCAGTATTTT

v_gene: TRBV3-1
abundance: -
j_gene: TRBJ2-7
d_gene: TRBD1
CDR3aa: CASSPRDRYEQYF
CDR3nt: TGTGCCAGCAGCCCCCGGGACAGATACGAGCAGTACTTC

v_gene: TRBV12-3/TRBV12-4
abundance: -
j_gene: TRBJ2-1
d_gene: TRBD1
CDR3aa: CASSYSGQGPWDEQFF
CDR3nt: TGTGCCAGCAGTTACTCGGGACAGGGGCCCTGGGATGAGCAGTTCTTC

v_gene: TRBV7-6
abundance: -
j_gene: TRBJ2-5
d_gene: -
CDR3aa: CASSLRRGEETQYF
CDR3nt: TGTGCCAGCAGCTTGAGGAGGGGGGAGGAGACCCAGTACTTC

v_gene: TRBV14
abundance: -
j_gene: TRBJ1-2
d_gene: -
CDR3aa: CASSQVTASSYGYTF
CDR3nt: TGTGCCAGCAGCCAAGTTACCGCATCATCCTATGGCTACACCTTC

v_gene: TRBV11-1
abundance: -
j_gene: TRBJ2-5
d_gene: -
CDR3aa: CASRFEGTQYF
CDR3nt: TGTGCCAGCAGGTTCGAGGGGACCCAGTACTTC

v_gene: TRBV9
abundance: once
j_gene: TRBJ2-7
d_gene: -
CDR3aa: CASSVAPRDYEQYF
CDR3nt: TGTGCCAGCAGCGTAGCGCCCAGGGACTACGAGCAGTACTTC

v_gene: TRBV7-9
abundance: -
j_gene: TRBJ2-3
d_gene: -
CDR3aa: CASPTTDTQYF
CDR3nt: TGTGCCAGCCCGACCACAGATACGCAGTATTTT

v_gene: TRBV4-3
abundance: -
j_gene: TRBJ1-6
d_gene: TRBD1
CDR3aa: CASSQDRTGRLSPLHF
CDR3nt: TGCGCCAGCAGCCAAGATAGGACAGGGAGGTTGTCACCCCTCCACTTT

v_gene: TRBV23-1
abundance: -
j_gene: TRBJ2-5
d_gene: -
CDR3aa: CASSQSILEETQYF
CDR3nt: TGCGCCAGCAGTCAATCTATACTCGAAGAGACCCAGTACTTC

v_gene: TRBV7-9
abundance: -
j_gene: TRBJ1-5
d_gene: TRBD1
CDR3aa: CASSLGDRVQHF
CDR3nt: TGTGCCAGCAGCTTAGGGGACAGGGTCCAGCATTTT

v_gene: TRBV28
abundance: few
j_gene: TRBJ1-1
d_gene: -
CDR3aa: CASSLTGVNTEAFF
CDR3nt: TGTGCCAGCAGTTTGACAGGAGTGAACACTGAAGCTTTCTTT

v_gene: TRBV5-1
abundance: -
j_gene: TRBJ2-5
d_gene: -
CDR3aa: CASSLGLSAPETQYF
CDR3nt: TGCGCCAGCAGCTTGGGTCTATCGGCTCCAGAGACCCAGTACTTC

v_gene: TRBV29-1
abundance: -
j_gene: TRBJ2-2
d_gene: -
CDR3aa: CSVYRLQRLFF
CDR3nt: TGCAGCGTTTACCGACTACAACGGCTGTTTTTT

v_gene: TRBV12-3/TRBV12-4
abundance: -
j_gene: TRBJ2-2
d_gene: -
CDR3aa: CASSLASRAGTGELFF
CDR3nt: TGTGCCAGCAGTTTAGCGTCACGTGCTGGCACCGGGGAGCTGTTTTTT

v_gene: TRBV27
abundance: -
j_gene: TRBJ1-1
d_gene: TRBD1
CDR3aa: CASSQGAGTEAFF
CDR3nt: TGTGCCAGCAGCCAGGGGGCGGGCACTGAAGCTTTCTTT

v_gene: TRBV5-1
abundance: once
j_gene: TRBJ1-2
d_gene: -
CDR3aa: CASSSSSSGGGYTF
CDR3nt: TGCGCCAGCAGCTCGTCCTCATCGGGGGGTGGCTACACCTTC

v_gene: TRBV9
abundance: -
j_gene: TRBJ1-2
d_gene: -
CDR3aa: CASSVASGYGYTF
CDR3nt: TGTGCCAGCAGCGTAGCCTCGGGTTATGGCTACACCTTC

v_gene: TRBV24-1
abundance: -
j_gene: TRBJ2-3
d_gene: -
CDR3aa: CATSDRNEGRDTQYF
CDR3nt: TGTGCCACCAGTGACCGTAACGAGGGTAGGGATACGCAGTATTTT

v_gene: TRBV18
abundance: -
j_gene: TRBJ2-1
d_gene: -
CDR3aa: CASSSTGEPGYNEQFF
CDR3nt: TGTGCCAGCTCATCAACCGGTGAACCTGGATACAATGAGCAGTTCTTC

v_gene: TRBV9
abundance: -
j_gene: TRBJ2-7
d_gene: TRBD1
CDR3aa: CASSPGTGPYEQYF
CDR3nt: TGTGCCAGCAGCCCCGGGACAGGGCCCTACGAGCAGTACTTC

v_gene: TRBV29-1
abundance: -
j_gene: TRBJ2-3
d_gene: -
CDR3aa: CSVEGRDTQYF
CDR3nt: TGCAGCGTTGAGGGGAGGGATACGCAGTATTTT

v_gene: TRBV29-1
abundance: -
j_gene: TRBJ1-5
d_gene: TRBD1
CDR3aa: CSVSTGLGQPQHF
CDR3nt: TGCAGCGTATCGACAGGGCTCGGTCAGCCCCAGCATTTT

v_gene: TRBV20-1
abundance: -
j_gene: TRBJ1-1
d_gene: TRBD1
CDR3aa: CSARGQGRAVRAEAFF
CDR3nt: TGCAGTGCTAGAGGACAGGGGAGGGCAGTAAGAGCTGAAGCTTTCTTT

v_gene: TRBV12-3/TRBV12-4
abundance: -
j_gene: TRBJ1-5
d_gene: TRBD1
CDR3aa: CASSWGTGLDQPQHF
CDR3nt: TGTGCCAGCAGTTGGGGGACAGGACTCGATCAGCCCCAGCATTTT

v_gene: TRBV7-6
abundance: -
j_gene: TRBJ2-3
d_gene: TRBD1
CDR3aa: CASSQGQGHTDTQYF
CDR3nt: TGTGCCAGCAGCCAAGGACAGGGCCACACAGATACGCAGTATTTT

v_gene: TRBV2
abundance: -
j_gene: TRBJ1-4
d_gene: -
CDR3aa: CASSPWTRHEKLFF
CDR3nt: TGTGCCAGCAGCCCTTGGACGAGGCATGAAAAACTGTTTTTT

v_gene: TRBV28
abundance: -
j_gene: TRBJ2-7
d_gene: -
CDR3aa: CASSLIVSYEQYF
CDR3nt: TGTGCCAGCAGTTTAATAGTCTCCTACGAGCAGTACTTC

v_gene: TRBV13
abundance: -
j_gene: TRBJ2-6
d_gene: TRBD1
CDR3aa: CASSSPGTEGPGANVLTF
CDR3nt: TGTGCCAGCAGCTCCCCCGGGACAGAAGGGCCTGGGGCCAACGTCCTGACTTTC

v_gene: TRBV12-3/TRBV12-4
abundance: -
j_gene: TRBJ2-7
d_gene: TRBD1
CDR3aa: CASSLLGQGPYEQYF
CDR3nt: TGTGCCAGCAGTTTACTAGGACAGGGACCCTACGAGCAGTACTTC

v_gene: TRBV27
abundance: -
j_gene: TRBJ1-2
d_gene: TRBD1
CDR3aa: CASSDGTGHGYTF
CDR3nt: TGTGCCAGCAGTGACGGGACAGGGCATGGCTACACCTTC

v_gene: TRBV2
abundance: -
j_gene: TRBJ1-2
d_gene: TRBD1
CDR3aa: CASRAGTDRGYTF
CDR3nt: TGTGCCAGCAGAGCCGGGACAGATCGCGGCTACACCTTC